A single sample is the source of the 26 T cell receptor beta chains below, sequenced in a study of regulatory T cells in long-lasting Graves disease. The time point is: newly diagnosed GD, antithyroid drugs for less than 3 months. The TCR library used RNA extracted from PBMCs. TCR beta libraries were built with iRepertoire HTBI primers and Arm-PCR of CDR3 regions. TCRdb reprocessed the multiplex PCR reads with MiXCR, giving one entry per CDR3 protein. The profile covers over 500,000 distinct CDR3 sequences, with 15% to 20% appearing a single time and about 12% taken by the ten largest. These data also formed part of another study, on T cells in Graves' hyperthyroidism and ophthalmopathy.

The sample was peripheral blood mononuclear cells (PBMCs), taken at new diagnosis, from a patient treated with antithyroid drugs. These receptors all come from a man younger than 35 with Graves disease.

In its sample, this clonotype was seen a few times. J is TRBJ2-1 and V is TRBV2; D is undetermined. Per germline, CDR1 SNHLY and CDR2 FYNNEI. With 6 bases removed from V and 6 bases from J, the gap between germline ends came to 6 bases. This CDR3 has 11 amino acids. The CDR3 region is CASRGLNEQFF. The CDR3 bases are TGTGCCAGCAGAGGCCTCAATGAGCAGTTCTTC.

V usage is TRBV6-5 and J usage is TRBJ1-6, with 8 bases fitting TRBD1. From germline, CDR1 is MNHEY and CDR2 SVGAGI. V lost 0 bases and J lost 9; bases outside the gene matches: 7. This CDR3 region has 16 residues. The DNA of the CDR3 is TGTGCCAGCAGTTACTCAGGGGAACAGGGGGTTTCACCCCTCCACTTT. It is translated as CASSYSGEQGVSPLHF.

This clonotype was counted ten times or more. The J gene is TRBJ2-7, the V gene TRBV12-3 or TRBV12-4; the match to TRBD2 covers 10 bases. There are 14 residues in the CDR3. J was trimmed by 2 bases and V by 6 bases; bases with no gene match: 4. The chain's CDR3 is CASSRTSGTYEQYF. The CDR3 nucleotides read TGTGCCAGCAGCAGGACTAGCGGTACCTACGAGCAGTACTTC.

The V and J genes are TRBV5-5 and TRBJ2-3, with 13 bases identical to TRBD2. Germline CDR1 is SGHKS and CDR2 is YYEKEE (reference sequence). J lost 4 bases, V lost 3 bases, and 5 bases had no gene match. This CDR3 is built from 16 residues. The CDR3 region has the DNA TGTGCCAGCAGCTACGGACTAGCGGGAGTTTCAGATACGCAGTATTTT. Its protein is CASSYGLAGVSDTQYF.

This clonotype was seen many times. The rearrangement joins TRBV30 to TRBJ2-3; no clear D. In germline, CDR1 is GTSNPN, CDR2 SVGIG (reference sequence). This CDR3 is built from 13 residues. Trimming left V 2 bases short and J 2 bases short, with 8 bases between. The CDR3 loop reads CAWSKANTDTQYF. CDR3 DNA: TGTGCCTGGAGTAAGGCTAACACAGATACGCAGTATTTT. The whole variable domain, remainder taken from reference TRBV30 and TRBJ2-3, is SQTIHQWPATLVQPVGSPLSLECTVEGTSNPNLYWYRQAAGRGLQLLFYSVGIGQISSEVPQNLSASRPQDRQFILSSKKLLLSDSGFYLCAWSKANTDTQYFGPGTRLTVL.

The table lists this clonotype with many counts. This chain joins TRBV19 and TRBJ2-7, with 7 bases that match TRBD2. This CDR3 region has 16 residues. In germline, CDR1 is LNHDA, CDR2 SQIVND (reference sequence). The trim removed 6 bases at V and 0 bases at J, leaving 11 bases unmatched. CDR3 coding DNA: TGTGCCAGTAGCAAATCAGCGGGAAGCCTCTCCTACGAGCAGTACTTC. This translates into CASSKSAGSLSYEQYF.

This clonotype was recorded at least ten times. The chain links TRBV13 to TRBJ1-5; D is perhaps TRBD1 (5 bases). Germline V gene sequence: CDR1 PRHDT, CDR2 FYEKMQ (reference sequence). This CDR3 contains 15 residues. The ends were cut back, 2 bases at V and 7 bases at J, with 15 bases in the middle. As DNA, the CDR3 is TGTGCCAGCAGCTTACGCAAGGAATGGGGGCAGCCCCAGCATTTT. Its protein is CASSLRKEWGQPQHF.

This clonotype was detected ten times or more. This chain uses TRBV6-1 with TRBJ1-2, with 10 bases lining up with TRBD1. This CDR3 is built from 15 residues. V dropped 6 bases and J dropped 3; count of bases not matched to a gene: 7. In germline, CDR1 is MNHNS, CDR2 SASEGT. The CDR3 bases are TGTGCCAGCAGAGCGGACAGGGGGGGCCACTATGGCTACACCTTC. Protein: CASRADRGGHYGYTF.

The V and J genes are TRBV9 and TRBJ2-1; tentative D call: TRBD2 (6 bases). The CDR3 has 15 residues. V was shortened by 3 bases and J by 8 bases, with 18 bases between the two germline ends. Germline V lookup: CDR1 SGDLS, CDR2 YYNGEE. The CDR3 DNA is TGTGCCAGCAGCGCCCGAAAGGGAGCGGGTGATGAGCAGTTCTTC. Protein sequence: CASSARKGAGDEQFF.

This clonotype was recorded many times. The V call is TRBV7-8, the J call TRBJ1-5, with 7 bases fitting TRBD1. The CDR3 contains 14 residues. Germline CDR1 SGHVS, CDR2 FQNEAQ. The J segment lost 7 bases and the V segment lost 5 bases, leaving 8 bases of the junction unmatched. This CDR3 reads CASSATGSRQPQHF. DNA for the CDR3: TGTGCCAGCAGCGCGACAGGGAGCCGCCAGCCCCAGCATTTT.

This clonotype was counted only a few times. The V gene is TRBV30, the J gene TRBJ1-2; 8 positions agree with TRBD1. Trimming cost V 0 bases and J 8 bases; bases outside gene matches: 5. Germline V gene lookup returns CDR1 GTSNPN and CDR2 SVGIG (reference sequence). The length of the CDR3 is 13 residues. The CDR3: CAWSVQGANGYTF. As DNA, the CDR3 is TGTGCCTGGAGTGTCCAGGGGGCGAACGGCTACACCTTC.

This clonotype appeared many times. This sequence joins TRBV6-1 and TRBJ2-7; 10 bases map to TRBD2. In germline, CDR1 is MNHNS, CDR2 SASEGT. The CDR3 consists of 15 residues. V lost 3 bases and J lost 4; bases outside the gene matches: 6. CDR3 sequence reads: CASSDRHSGRYEQYF. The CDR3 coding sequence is TGTGCCAGCAGTGATCGTCATAGCGGGAGGTACGAGCAGTACTTC.

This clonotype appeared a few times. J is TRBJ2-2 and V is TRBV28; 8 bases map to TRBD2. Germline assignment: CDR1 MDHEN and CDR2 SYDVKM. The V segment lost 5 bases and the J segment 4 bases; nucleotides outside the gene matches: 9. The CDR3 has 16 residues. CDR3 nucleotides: TGTGCCAGCAGTCCGCTCGGGGCGGGAGGCACCGGGGAGCTGTTTTTT. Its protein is CASSPLGAGGTGELFF.

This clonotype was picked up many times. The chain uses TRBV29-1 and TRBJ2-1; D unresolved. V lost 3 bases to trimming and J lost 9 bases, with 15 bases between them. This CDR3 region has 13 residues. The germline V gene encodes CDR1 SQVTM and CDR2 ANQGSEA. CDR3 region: CSVDQGMGGEQFF. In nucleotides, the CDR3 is TGCAGCGTTGATCAAGGGATGGGCGGTGAGCAGTTCTTC.

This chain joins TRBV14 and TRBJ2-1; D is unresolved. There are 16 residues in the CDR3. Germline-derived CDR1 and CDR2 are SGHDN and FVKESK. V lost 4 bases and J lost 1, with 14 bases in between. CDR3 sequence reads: CASSPTAFLSYNEQFF. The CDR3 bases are TGTGCCAGCAGCCCAACAGCCTTCTTATCCTACAATGAGCAGTTCTTC.

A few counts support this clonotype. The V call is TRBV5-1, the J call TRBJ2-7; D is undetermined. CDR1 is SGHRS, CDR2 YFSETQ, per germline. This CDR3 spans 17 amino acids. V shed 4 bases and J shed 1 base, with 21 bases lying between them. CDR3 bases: TGCGCCAGCAGCGGGGTGACTGAGTGGGCGCCGTCCTACGAGCAGTACTTC. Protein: CASSGVTEWAPSYEQYF.

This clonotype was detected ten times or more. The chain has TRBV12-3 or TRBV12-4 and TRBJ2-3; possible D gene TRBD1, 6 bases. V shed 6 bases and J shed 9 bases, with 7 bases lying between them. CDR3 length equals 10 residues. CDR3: CASRGQTQYF. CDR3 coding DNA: TGTGCCAGCAGAGGACAGACGCAGTATTTT.

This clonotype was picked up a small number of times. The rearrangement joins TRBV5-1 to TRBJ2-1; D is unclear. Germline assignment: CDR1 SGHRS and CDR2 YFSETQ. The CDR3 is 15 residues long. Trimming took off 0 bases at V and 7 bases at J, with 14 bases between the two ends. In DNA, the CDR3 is TGCGCCAGCAGCTTGGGCCAGGTCATACGGAATGAGCAGTTCTTC. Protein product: CASSLGQVIRNEQFF.

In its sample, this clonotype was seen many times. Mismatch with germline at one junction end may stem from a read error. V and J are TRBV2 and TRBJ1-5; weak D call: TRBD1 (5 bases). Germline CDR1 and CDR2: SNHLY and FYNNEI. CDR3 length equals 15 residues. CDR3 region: CASSEVGLGNQPQHF. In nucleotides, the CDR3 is TGTGCCAGCAGCGAAGTGGGGCTCGGGAATCAGCCCCAGCATTTT.

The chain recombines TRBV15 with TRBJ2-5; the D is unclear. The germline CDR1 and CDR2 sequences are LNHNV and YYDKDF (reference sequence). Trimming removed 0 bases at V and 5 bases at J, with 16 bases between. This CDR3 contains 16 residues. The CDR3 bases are TGTGCCACCAGCAGAGATCGGGCAGTAATGGTGGAGACCCAGTACTTC. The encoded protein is CATSRDRAVMVETQYF.

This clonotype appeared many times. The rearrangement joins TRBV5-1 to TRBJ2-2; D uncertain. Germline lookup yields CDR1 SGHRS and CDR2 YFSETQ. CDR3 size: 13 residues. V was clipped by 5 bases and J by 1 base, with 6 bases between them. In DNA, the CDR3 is TGCGCCAGCAGACCCAAGAACACCGGGGAGCTGTTTTTT. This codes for CASRPKNTGELFF.

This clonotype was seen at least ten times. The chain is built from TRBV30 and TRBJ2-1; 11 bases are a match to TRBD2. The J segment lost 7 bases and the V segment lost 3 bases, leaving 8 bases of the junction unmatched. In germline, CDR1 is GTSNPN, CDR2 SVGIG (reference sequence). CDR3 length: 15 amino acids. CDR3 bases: TGTGCCTGGAGCCCCGGGACTAGCGGTAAGAATGAGCAGTTCTTC. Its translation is CAWSPGTSGKNEQFF. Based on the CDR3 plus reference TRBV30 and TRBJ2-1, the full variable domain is SQTIHQWPATLVQPVGSPLSLECTVEGTSNPNLYWYRQAAGRGLQLLFYSVGIGQISSEVPQNLSASRPQDRQFILSSKKLLLSDSGFYLCAWSPGTSGKNEQFFGPGTRLTVL.

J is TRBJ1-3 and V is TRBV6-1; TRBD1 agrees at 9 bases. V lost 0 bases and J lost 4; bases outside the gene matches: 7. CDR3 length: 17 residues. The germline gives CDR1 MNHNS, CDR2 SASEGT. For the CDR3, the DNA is TGTGCCAGCAGTGAAGCGATACAGGGGGCCTACGGAAACACCATATATTTT. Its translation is CASSEAIQGAYGNTIYF.

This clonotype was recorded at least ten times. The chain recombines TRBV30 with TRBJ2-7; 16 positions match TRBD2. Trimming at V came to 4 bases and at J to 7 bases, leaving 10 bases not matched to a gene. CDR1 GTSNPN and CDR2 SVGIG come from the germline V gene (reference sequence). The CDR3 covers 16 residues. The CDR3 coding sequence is TGTGCCTGGACCCCGGGACTAGCGGGAGGGCCGTCGGAGCAGTACTTC. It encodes CAWTPGLAGGPSEQYF.

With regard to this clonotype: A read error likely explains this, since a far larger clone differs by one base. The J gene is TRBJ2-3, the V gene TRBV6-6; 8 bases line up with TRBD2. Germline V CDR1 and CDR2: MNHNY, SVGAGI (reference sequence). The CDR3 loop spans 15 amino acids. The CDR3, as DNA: TGTGCCAGCAGTCACTCGACTAGCGGCACAGATACGCAGTATTTT. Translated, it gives CASSHSTSGTDTQYF.

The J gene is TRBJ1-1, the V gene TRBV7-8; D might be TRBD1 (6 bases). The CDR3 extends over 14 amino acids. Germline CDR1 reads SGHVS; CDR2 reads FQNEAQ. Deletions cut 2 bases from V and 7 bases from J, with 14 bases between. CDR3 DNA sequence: TGTGCCAGCAGCTTAAATCAAGGGGGACTTGAAGCTTTCTTT. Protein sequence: CASSLNQGGLEAFF.